This T cell receptor beta chain was captured in a study of monozygotic twins with inflammatory bowel disease. Each CDR3 protein gets one entry in TCRdb, which reprocessed the 5' RACE reads and gives no DNA. This sample's clone table lists about 160,000 distinct CDR3 sequences. CDR3 length: 17 residues. CDR1 and CDR2 (germline): SGHRS, YFSETQ. The chain combines TRBV5-1 with TRBJ2-7; without DNA, the TCRdb call of TRBD2 cannot be checked. This clonotype originated in a human donor with ulcerative colitis or Crohn's disease, or a healthy co-twin of an affected twin (not recorded which). Sequenced material: blood. The CDR3 is CASSRGSSGGDSYEQYF.